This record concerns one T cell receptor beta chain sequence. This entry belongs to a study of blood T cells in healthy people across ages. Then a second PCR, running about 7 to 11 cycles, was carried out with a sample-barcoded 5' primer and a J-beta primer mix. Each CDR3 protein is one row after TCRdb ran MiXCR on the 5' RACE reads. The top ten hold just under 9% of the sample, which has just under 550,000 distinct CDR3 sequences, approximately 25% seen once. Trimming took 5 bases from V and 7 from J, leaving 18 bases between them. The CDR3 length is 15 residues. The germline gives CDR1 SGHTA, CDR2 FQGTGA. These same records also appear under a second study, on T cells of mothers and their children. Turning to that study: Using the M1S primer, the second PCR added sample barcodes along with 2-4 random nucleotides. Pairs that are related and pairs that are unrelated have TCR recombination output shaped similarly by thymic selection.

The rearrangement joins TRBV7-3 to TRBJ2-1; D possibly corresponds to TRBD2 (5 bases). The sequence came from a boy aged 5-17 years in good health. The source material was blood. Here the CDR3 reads CASSPGVGVTNEQFF. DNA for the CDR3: TGTGCCAGCAGCCCCGGGGTGGGAGTCACTAATGAGCAGTTCTTC.